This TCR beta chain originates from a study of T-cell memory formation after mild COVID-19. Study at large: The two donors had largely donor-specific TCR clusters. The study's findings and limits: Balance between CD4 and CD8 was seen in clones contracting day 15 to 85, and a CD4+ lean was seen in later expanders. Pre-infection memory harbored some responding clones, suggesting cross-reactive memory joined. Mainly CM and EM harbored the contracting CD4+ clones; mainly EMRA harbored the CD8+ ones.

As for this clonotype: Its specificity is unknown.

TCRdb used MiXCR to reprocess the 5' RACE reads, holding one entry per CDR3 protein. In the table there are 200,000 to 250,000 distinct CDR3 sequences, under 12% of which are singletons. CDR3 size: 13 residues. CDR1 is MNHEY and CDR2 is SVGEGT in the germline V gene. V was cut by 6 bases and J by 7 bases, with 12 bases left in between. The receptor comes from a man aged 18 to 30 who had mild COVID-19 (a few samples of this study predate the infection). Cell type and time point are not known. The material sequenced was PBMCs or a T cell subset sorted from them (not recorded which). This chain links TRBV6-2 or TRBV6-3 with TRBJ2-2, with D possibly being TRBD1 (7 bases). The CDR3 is CASSPGGFGELFF. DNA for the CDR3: TGTGCCAGCAGCCCAGGGGGGTTCGGGGAGCTGTTTTTT.